A selection of T cell receptor beta chains follows, all from one sample in a study of blood T cell repertoires in COVID-19. Assay: immunoSEQ multiplex PCR; the TCRdb copy retains only in-frame clones and omits some. The table includes some 200,000 clones, roughly 80% detected once. Material: peripheral blood. These TCRs come from a woman aged 55 to 70 who had recovered from COVID-19. The CDR3 runs from the conserved cysteine through the conserved F or W.

v_call	j_call	cdr3_aa
TRBV12-3/TRBV12-4	TRBJ1-1	CASFREQNTEAFF
TRBV2	TRBJ2-5	CASSVEETQYF
TRBV11-1	TRBJ1-6	CASSPGGRGSPLHF
TRBV6-6	TRBJ2-7	CASSSSREAYEQYF
TRBV3-1/TRBV3-2	TRBJ2-1	CASSHHALAGGNYNEQFF
TRBV29-1	TRBJ1-1	CSVEGVQMNTEAFF
TRBV7-3	TRBJ2-2	CASSLQGGNTGELFF
TRBV19	TRBJ1-1	CASSWTGEAFF
TRBV27	TRBJ2-3	CASSLGARPPTDTQYF
TRBV19	TRBJ2-1	CASSIVTGGIYNEQFF
TRBV2	TRBJ1-2	CASSTPRGTNYGYTF
TRBV2	TRBJ2-7	CASRVSLAGNNEQYF
TRBV18	TRBJ1-6	CASSRGNSPLHF
TRBV3-1/TRBV3-2	TRBJ1-2	CASSQDRTAYGYTF
TRBV6-5	TRBJ2-1	CASSYDRFGEQFF
TRBV2	TRBJ2-5	CASSEERGGRKTQYF
TRBV11-3	TRBJ1-1	CASSFAVHTEAFF
TRBV9	TRBJ2-1	CASSLRGDGSSYNEQFF
TRBV3-1/TRBV3-2	TRBJ1-2	CASSPGGRGYTF
TRBV7-8	TRBJ2-3	CASSSLAGGHTDTQYF
TRBV5-1	TRBJ1-1	CASSLVSGPTEAFF
TRBV4-1	TRBJ1-2	CASRQGTGYGYTF
TRBV7-9	TRBJ1-3	CASSLYRGPGNTIYF
TRBV19	TRBJ2-2	CASSRADRNTGELFF
TRBV24-1	TRBJ2-2	CATRDRNTGELFF
TRBV30	TRBJ1-3	CAWGGHSFTTIYF
TRBV6-5	TRBJ2-7	CASSRGQGATYEQYF
TRBV27	TRBJ2-1	CASSLISFGGVYNEQFF
TRBV18	TRBJ1-2	CASSPPGQGRGYGYTF
TRBV2	TRBJ2-3	CASSTPNRQGTDTQYF
TRBV2	TRBJ2-7	CASSAIFDEQYF
TRBV27	TRBJ1-5	CASSFAGTQPQHF
TRBV3-1/TRBV3-2	TRBJ1-5	CASSQGGGSTSNQPQHF
TRBV5-5	TRBJ1-4	CASSPQFNPQEKLFF
TRBV5-6	TRBJ2-3	CASSLVFGQGPDTQYF
TRBV11-2	TRBJ2-7	CASSGRLAGPYEQYF